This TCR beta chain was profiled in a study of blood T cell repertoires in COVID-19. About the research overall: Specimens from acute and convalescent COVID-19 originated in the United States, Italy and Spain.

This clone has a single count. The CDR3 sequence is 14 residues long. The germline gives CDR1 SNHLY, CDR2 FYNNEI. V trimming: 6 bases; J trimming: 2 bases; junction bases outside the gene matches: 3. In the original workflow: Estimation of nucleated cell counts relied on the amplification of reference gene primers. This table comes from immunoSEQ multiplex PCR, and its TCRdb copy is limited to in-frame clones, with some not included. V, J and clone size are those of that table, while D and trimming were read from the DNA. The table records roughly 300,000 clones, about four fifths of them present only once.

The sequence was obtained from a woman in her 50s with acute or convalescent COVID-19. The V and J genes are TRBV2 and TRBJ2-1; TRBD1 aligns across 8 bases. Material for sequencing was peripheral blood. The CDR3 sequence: CASRGGQAYNEQFF. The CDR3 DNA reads TGTGCCAGCAGGGGGGGACAGGCCTACAATGAGCAGTTCTTC.